A single sample gave rise to the 22 T cell receptor beta chains below, sequenced in a study of radiotherapy plus CTLA-4 blockade in lung cancer. Assay used: immunoSEQ multiplex PCR; TCRdb lists only in-frame clones, some missing. Of roughly 100,000 clones listed, about 83% were seen once; the top ten hold 2.4%. Sequenced material: peripheral blood, taken from a patient treated with radiotherapy plus ipilimumab. The source of these receptors is a human donor with non-small cell lung cancer that progressed on radiotherapy plus ipilimumab. Some clones in this sample may be carry-over from other donors' samples.

This chain uses TRBV9 with TRBJ2-5; no firm D call. The CDR3 has 13 residues. Trimming stripped 3 bases from V and 5 bases from J, with 11 bases between. In germline, CDR1 is SGDLS, CDR2 YYNGEE. DNA for the CDR3: TGTGCCAGCAGCGGATGGATGGGGGAGACCCAGTACTTC. Protein: CASSGWMGETQYF.

The rearrangement uses TRBV5-4 and TRBJ2-3, with 8 bases fitting TRBD2. The junction had 13 bases not matched to a gene; V was cut back by 6 bases and J by 4 bases. CDR3 size: 16 residues. CDR1 and CDR2 (germline): SGHNT, YYREEE (reference sequence). CDR3 nucleotides: TGTGCCAGCACCCGCCCGCGGGGGGCCAGGGCAGATACGCAGTATTTT. Amino acids: CASTRPRGARADTQYF.

This clone showed up just a few times. V usage is TRBV28 and J usage is TRBJ1-6; 8 nucleotides match TRBD1. This CDR3 contains 17 residues. The germline gives CDR1 MDHEN, CDR2 SYDVKM. Trimming took 7 bases from V and 0 from J; bases not matched to a gene: 8. This CDR3 reads CASKRTGLFSYNSPLHF. DNA of the CDR3: TGTGCCAGCAAACGGACAGGGTTATTCTCCTATAATTCACCCCTCCACTTT.

This sequence joins TRBV9 and TRBJ2-1; no firm D call. The germline V and J ends were trimmed by 3 bases and 0 bases, with 4 bases remaining between them. This CDR3 region has 13 residues. The germline gives CDR1 SGDLS, CDR2 YYNGEE. CDR3 coding DNA: TGTGCCAGCAGCGCATCCTCCTACAATGAGCAGTTCTTC. It yields the protein CASSASSYNEQFF.

The V call is TRBV5-4, the J call TRBJ2-5; D is perhaps TRBD1 (6 bases). This CDR3 contains 16 residues. From germline, CDR1 is SGHNT and CDR2 YYREEE (reference sequence). Trimming took 0 bases from V and 2 from J, leaving 14 bases between them. Written as DNA, the CDR3 is TGTGCCAGCAGCTTGGCCGGTTGGGACACTCAAGAGACCCAGTACTTC. It yields the protein CASSLAGWDTQETQYF.

J is TRBJ1-1 and V is TRBV2; no definite D call. The CDR3 totals 14 residues. Trimming removed 1 base from V and 7 bases from J, with 13 bases in between. Germline lookup yields CDR1 SNHLY and CDR2 FYNNEI. For the CDR3, the DNA is TGTGCCAGCAGTGAAGGGAAGCGTATCGGTGAAGCTTTCTTT. Translated, it gives CASSEGKRIGEAFF.

CDR3 nucleotide sequence: TGTGCCAGCAGCTACGACAGAGCGGGGACCCAGTACTTC. As protein: CASSYDRAGTQYF. This chain links TRBV5-4 with TRBJ2-5; D possibly corresponds to TRBD2 (6 bases). The CDR3 is 13 amino acids. Germline V lookup: CDR1 SGHNT, CDR2 YYREEE (reference sequence). V lost 3 bases and J lost 7, with 13 bases in between.

The chain combines TRBV7-2 with TRBJ2-5, with D tentatively TRBD2 (5 bases). The J call is in doubt because the DNA end fits TRBJ2-7 better. The CDR3 contains 13 residues. Germline V CDR1 and CDR2: SGHTA, FQGNSA. The CDR3 region is CASSLRGPYEQYF. The CDR3 DNA reads as TGTGCCAGCAGCTTGCGAGGGCCTTACGAGCAGTACTTC.

This chain uses TRBV4-2 with TRBJ2-2, with 9 positions matching TRBD1. This CDR3 has 20 amino acids. Germline V lookup: CDR1 LGHNA, CDR2 YNFKEQ. V was pared by 4 bases and J by 4 bases, with 19 bases of the junction left unmatched. The CDR3 spells CASSRKALAGTGTPTGELFF. DNA for the CDR3: TGTGCCAGCAGCCGAAAAGCCCTCGCGGGGACAGGGACCCCCACCGGGGAGCTGTTTTTT.

The gene calls are TRBV27 and TRBJ2-7; 12 nucleotides line up with TRBD2. Germline V gives CDR1 MNHEY, CDR2 SMNVEV (reference sequence). Trimming at V came to 5 bases and at J to 2 bases, leaving 1 base not matched to a gene. This CDR3 is built from 14 residues. CDR3 nucleotides: TGTGCCAGCAGTAGACTAGCGGGGGCCTACGAGCAGTACTTC. This sequence encodes CASSRLAGAYEQYF.

This rearrangement joins TRBV27 to TRBJ2-2; D assignment may be TRBD1 or TRBD2 (6 bases each). V was clipped by 2 bases and J by 5 bases, with 15 bases between them. Germline assignment: CDR1 MNHEY and CDR2 SMNVEV (reference sequence). The CDR3 runs 16 residues. The CDR3 nucleotides are TGTGCCAGCAGTTTAGTCCCCGGGGGCAGGACCGGGGAGCTGTTTTTT. It yields the protein CASSLVPGGRTGELFF.

This clone was seen just once. The chain employs TRBV7-8 and TRBJ1-2; D remains ambiguous. Trimming cost V 1 base and J 6 bases, with 9 bases left between them. Germline V gives CDR1 SGHVS, CDR2 FQNEAQ. The CDR3 runs to 13 residues. CDR3 sequence: CASSLDVGDGYTF. The DNA for the CDR3 is TGTGCCAGCAGCTTAGATGTCGGGGATGGCTACACCTTC.

V and J are TRBV6-1 and TRBJ2-1; TRBD1 agrees at 7 bases. With V trimmed by 4 bases and J by 9 bases, 6 bases remained unmatched. The CDR3 loop spans 13 amino acids. CDR1 MNHNS and CDR2 SASEGT come from the germline V gene. The CDR3 loop reads CASSARQGFEQFF. The CDR3 DNA is TGTGCCAGCAGTGCCCGACAGGGTTTTGAGCAGTTCTTC.

This chain connects TRBV28 to TRBJ2-5; D might be TRBD1 or TRBD2, each matching 5 bases. The CDR3 runs 13 residues. CDR1 is MDHEN, CDR2 SYDVKM, per germline. The V and J ends lost 7 bases and 5 bases respectively, with 14 bases between them. CDR3 protein: CASNGGMVETQYF. DNA for the CDR3: TGTGCCAGCAATGGGGGAATGGTGGAGACCCAGTACTTC. Full variable domain (outside the CDR3, taken from reference TRBV28 and TRBJ2-5): DVKVTQSSRYLVKRTGEKVFLECVQDMDHENMFWYRQDPGLGLRLIYFSYDVKMKEKGDIPEGYSVSREKKERFSLILESASTNQTSMYLCASNGGMVETQYFGPGTRLLVL.

This clone has a single count. The gene calls are TRBV5-1 and TRBJ1-4; possibly TRBD1 for D (5 bases). The CDR3 extends over 13 amino acids. CDR1 is SGHRS, CDR2 YFSETQ, per germline. V was trimmed by 4 bases and J by 6 bases, leaving 10 bases between them. CDR3 sequence: CASSIQQDEKLFF. DNA for the CDR3: TGCGCCAGCAGCATCCAACAGGATGAAAAACTGTTTTTT.

The chain recombines TRBV27 with TRBJ2-7; D perhaps matches TRBD2 (7 bases). This CDR3 contains 16 residues. Germline CDR1 MNHEY, CDR2 SMNVEV (reference sequence). Trimming stripped 6 bases from V and 4 bases from J, with 22 bases between. The CDR3 DNA is TGTGCCAGCAGCCGCAGTGTCGGGGGGCTTCTATACGAGCAGTACTTC. Its translation is CASSRSVGGLLYEQYF.

With regard to this clone: This CDR3 is also generated by other DNA sequences in the sample. This chain joins TRBV29-1 and TRBJ2-7; D is undetermined. Germline V CDR1 and CDR2: SQVTM, ANQGSEA. The length of the CDR3 is 11 residues. V was cut by 5 bases and J by 3 bases, with 8 bases left in between. The CDR3 loop is CSVRWGYEQYF. DNA of the CDR3: TGCAGCGTTCGATGGGGCTACGAGCAGTACTTC.

The rearrangement links TRBV18 to TRBJ1-2; D is possibly TRBD1 (6 bases). The germline V gene encodes CDR1 KGHSH and CDR2 LQKENI. V was cut by 5 bases and J by 6 bases, with 13 bases left in between. This CDR3 has 13 residues. The CDR3 DNA reads TGTGCCAGCTCAAATAACAGGGTTAATGGCTACACCTTC. This encodes CASSNNRVNGYTF.

This rearrangement joins TRBV7-9 to TRBJ1-5; D remains ambiguous. Germline V CDR1 and CDR2: SEHNR, FQNEAQ (reference sequence). V gave up 1 base and J gave up 7 bases, with 8 bases separating them. The CDR3 covers 13 residues. The CDR3, as DNA: TGTGCCAGCAGCTTAGGGGGAGACCAGCCCCAGCATTTT. Translating it yields CASSLGGDQPQHF.

This CDR3 is CASSPPRGEKLFF. DNA for the CDR3: TGTGCCAGCAGCCCCCCCAGGGGGGAAAAACTGTTTTTT. The genes are TRBV5-6 and TRBJ1-4; 7 positions agree with TRBD1. The V and J ends lost 4 bases and 8 bases, in that order; junction bases with no gene match: 5. CDR1 and CDR2 from the germline V gene are SGHDT and YYEEEE. The CDR3 has 13 residues.

The chain couples TRBV5-1 to TRBJ1-4; D gene ambiguous. Looked up from germline, CDR1 is SGHRS and CDR2 is YFSETQ. The CDR3 sequence is 13 residues long. V lost 1 base to trimming and J lost 5 bases, with 6 bases between them. The CDR3 bases are TGCGCCAGCAGCTTGTTAAGCAATGAAAAACTGTTTTTT. This codes for CASSLLSNEKLFF.

The rearrangement joins TRBV5-4 to TRBJ1-1; 8 bases agree with TRBD1. The germline V gene has CDR1 SGHNT and CDR2 YYREEE (reference sequence). The CDR3 is made up of 18 amino acids. V lost 4 bases to trimming and J lost 1 base; unmatched junction nucleotides: 15. CDR3 in DNA: TGTGCCAGCAGCCCGGGGGGAGCAGGGGGCATAGAGAACACTGAAGCTTTCTTT. It codes for CASSPGGAGGIENTEAFF.